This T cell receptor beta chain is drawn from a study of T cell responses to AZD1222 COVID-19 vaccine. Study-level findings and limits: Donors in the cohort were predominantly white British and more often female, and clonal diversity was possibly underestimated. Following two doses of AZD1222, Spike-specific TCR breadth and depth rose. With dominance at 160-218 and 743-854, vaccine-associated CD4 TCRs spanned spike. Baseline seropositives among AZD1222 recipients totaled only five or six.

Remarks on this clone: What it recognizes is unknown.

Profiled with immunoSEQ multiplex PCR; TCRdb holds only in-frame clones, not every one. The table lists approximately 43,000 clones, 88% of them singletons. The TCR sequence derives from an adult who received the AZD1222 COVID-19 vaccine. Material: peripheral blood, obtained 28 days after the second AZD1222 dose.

The CDR3, as DNA: TGTGCCAGCAGCCTGGACGGCAACTCCTACAATGAGCAGTTCTTC. It yields the protein CASSLDGNSYNEQFF. The chain joins TRBV9 to TRBJ2-1; D is unresolved. The CDR3 is 15 residues long. V was trimmed by 4 bases and J by 0 bases, leaving 11 bases between them. Looked up from germline, CDR1 is SGDLS and CDR2 is YYNGEE. The entire variable domain, with the rest obtained from reference TRBV9 and TRBJ2-1, is as follows: DSGVTQTPKHLITATGQRVTLRCSPRSGDLSVYWYQQSLDQGLQFLIQYYNGEERAKGNILERFSAQQFPDLHSELNLSSLELGDSALYFCASSLDGNSYNEQFFGPGTRLTVL.